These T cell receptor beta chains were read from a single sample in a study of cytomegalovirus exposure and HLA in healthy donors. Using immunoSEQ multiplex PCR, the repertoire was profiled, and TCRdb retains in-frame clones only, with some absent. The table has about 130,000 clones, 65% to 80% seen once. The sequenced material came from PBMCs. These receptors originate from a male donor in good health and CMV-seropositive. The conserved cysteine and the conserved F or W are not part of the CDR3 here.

ASSINRQGRTEAF 13 TRBV19
ATSDRGNYEQY 11 TRBV19
ASSVVRDTEAF 11 TRBV9
ASSQDEATGSEKLF 14 TRBV4-2
ASRTSGGANEQF 12 TRBV6-6
AWEDIHPNYGYT 12 TRBV30
AIRDRGDQPQH 11 TRBV10-3
ASSGTGMKVTEAF 13 TRBV7-9
ASSSGGGGPRNEQF 14 TRBV28
ASSPQAGSYEQY 12 TRBV6-1
ASSEERDSKQY 11 TRBV19
ASSTLAGVVDIPYNEQF 17 TRBV19
AWKDSSLSFYGYT 13 TRBV30
ASSSDIGQSTGELF 14 TRBV6-6
ASRGRVNEKLF 11 TRBV2
ASSSSTSGKF 10 TRBV7-3
ASSFRLAGIYEQF 13 TRBV5-6
ASRTANTGELF 11 TRBV28
ASSYTLTSASTDTQY 15 TRBV5-8
ASSELTGGVGYGYT 14 TRBV2
SAGDRGRDYGYT 12 TRBV29-1
SVEEGQGVSGELF 13 TRBV29-1
ACPEGGAVSGYT 12 TRBV30
ASSGVDSNYGYT 12 TRBV9
ASSVGQANQETQY 13 TRBV19
ASSLTGTYEQY 11 TRBV5-6